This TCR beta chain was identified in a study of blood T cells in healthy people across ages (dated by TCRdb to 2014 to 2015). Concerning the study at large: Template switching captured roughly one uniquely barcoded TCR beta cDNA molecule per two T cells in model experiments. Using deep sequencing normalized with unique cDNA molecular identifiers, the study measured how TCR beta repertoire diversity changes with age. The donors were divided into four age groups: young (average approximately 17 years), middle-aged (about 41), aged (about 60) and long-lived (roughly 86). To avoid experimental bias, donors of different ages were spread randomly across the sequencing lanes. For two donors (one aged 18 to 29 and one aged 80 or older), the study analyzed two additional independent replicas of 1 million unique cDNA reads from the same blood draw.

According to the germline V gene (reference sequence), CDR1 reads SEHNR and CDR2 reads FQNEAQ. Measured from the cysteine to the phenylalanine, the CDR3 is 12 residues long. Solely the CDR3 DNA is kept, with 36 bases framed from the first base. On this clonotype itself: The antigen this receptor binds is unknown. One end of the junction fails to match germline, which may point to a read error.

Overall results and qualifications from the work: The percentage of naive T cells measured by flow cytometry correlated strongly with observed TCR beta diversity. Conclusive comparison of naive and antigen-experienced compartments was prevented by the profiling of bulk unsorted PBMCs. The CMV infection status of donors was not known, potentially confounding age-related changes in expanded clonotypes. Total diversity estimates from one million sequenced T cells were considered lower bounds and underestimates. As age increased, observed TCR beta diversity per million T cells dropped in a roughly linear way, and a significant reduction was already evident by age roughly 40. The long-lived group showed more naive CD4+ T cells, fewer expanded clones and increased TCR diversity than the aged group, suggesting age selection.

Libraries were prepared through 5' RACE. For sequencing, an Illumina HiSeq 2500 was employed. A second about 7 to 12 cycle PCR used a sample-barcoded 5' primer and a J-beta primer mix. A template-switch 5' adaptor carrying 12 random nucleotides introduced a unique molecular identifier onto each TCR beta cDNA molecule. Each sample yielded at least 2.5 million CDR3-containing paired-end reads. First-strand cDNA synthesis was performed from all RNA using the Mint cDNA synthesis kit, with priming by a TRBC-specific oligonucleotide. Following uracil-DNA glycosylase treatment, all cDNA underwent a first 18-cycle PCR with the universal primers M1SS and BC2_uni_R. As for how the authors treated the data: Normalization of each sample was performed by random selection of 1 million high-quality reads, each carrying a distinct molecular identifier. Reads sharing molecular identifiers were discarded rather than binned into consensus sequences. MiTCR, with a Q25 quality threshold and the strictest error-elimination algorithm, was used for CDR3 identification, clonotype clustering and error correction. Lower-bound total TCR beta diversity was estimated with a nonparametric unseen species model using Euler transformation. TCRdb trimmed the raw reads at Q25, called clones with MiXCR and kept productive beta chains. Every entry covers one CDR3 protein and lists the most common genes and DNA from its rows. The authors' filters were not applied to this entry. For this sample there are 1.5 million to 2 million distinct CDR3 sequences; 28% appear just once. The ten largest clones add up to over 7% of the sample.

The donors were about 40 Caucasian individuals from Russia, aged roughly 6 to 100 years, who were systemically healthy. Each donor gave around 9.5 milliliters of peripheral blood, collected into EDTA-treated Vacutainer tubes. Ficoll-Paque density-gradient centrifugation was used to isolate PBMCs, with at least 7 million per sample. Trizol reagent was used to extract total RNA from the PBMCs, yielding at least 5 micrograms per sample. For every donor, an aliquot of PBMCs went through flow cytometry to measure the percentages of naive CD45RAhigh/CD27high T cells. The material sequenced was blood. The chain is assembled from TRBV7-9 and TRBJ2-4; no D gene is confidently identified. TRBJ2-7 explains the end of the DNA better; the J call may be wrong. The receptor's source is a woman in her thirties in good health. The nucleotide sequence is TGTGCCAGCGGCTTAACGGATGTCGAGCAGTACTTC. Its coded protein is CASGLTDVEQYF.